This T cell receptor beta chain was found in a study of patients and donors after allogeneic stem cell transplantation. A single record per CDR3 protein comes from TCRdb applying MiXCR to the RT-PCR reads. The sample has approximately 200,000 distinct CDR3 sequences; 38% are singletons. This CDR3 comprises 14 residues. Trimming pared 1 base from V and 0 bases from J, leaving 6 bases between. Sequencing input: blood, either unsorted or a sorted T cell fraction (not recorded which). This chain joins TRBV12-3 or TRBV12-4 and TRBJ1-1; the D is unclear. This TCR was sampled from a human donor who was either an allogeneic HSCT recipient or a stem cell or donor lymphocyte infusion donor (not recorded which). It is not recorded whose cells these are; they may come from a transplant donor. The CDR3 sequence: CASSLGNLNTEAFF. CDR3 nucleotides: TGTGCCAGCAGTTTAGGGAACCTGAACACTGAAGCTTTCTTT.